The following is a TCR beta chain sequence with its context. Its antigen is unknown. The data stem from a study of cytomegalovirus exposure and HLA in healthy donors. Study results and limitations: It was 150 to 200 TCR beta chains that were listed as cytomegalovirus-associated. As confirmed in vitro, a few CMV-associated chains were specific for CMV antigens.

A roughly 120-subject validation cohort, separate from the roughly 680-subject first cohort, supplied the donors. The data were produced by immunoSEQ multiplex PCR, yet TCRdb's version contains in-frame clones alone and is incomplete. The sample yields some 150,000 clones, 86% seen once. The germline gives CDR1 GTSNPN, CDR2 SVGIG (reference sequence). The CDR3 consists of 12 residues. The ends lost 5 bases at V and 6 bases at J; junction bases unmatched: 5. This clonotype originated in a human donor in good health. Sequencing used PBMCs. The V gene is TRBV30, the J gene TRBJ2-7; TRBD1 matches at 9 bases. In DNA, the CDR3 is TGTGCCTGGGGACAGGGGAGCGGCGAGCAGTACTTC. Its translation: CAWGQGSGEQYF.